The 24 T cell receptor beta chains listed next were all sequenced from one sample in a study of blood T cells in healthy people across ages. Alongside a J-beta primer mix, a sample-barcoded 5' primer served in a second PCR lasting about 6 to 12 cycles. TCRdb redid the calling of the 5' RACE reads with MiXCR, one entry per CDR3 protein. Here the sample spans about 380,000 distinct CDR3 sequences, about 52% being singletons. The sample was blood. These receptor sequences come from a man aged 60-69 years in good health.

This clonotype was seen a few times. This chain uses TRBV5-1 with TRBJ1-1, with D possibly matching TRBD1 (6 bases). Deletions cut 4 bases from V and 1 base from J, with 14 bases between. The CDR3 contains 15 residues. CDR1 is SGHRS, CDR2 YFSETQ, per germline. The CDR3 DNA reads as TGCGCCAGCAGCGCAGAGACAGGACAGAACACTGAAGCTTTCTTT. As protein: CASSAETGQNTEAFF.

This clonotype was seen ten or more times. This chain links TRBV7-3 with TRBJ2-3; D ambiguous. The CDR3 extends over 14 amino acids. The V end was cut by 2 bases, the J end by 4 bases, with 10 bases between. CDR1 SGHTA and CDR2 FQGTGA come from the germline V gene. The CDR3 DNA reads TGTGCCAGCAGCTTAGACGCCCGGCCAGATACGCAGTATTTT. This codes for CASSLDARPDTQYF. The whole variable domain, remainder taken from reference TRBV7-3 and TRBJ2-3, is GAGVSQTPSNKVTEKGKYVELRCDPISGHTALYWYRQSLGQGPEFLIYFQGTGAADDSGLPNDRFFAVRPEGSVSTLKIQRTERGDSAVYLCASSLDARPDTQYFGPGTRLTVL.

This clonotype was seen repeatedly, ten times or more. The CDR3: CASSPSSYNEQFF. CDR3 in DNA: TGTGCCAGCAGCCCCAGTTCGTACAATGAGCAGTTCTTC. The chain uses TRBV11-3 and TRBJ2-1; D not certain. The CDR3 sequence is 13 residues long. Germline lookup yields CDR1 SGHNT and CDR2 YENEEA. V lost 5 bases and J lost 4, with 9 bases in between.

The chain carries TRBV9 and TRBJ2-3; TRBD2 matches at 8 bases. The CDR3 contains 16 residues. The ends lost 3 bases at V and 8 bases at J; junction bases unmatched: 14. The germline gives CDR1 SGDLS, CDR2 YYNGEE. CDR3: CASSGAAGAGHGTQYF. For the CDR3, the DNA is TGTGCCAGCAGCGGAGCAGCGGGAGCGGGCCACGGTACGCAGTATTTT.

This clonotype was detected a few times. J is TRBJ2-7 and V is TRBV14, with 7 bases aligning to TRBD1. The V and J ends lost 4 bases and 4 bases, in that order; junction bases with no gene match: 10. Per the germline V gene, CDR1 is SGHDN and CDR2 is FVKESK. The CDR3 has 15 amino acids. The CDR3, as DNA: TGTGCCAGCAGCCTAGAGACAGGGAAAATGTACGAGCAGTACTTC. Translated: CASSLETGKMYEQYF.

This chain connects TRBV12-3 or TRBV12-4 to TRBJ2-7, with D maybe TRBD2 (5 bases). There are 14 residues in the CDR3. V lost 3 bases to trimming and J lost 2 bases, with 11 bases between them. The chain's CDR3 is CASSFIAPTYEQYF. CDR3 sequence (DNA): TGTGCCAGCAGTTTTATAGCGCCAACCTACGAGCAGTACTTC.

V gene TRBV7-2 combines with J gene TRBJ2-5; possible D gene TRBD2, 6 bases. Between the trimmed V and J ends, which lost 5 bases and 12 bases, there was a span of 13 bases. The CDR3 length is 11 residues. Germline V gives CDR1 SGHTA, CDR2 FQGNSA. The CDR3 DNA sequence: TGTGCCAGCAGCATACACACGGGGGAGTACTTC. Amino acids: CASSIHTGEYF.

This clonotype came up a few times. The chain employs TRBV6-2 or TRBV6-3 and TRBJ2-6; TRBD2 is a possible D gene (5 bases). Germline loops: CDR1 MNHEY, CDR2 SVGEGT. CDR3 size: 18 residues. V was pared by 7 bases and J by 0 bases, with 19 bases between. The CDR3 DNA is TGTGCCAGCACCTCCGGGGATAGCGTCAACTCTGGGGCCAACGTCCTGACTTTC. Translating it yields CASTSGDSVNSGANVLTF.

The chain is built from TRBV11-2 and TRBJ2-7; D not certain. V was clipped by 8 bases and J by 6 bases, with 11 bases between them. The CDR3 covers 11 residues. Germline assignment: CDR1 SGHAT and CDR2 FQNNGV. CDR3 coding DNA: TGTGCCAGCTCCGCAGCGCGCGAGCAGTACTTC. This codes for CASSAAREQYF. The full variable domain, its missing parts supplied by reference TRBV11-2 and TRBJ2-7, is EAGVAQSPRYKIIEKRQSVAFWCNPISGHATLYWYQQILGQGPKLLIQFQNNGVVDDSQLPKDRFSAERLKGVDSTLKIQPAKLEDSAVYLCASSAAREQYFGPGTRLTVT.

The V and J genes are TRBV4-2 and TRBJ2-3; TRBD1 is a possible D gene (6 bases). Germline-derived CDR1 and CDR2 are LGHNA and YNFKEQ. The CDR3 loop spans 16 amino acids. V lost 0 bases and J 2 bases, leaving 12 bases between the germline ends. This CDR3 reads CASSQEFGGPTDTQYF. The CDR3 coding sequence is TGTGCCAGCAGCCAAGAGTTTGGGGGCCCCACAGATACGCAGTATTTT.

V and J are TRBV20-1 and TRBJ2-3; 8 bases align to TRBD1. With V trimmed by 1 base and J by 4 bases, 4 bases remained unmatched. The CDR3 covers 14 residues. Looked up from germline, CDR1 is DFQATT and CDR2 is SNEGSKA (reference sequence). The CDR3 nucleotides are TGCAGTGCTAGAGGACAGGGGTGGGCAGATACGCAGTATTTT. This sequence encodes CSARGQGWADTQYF.

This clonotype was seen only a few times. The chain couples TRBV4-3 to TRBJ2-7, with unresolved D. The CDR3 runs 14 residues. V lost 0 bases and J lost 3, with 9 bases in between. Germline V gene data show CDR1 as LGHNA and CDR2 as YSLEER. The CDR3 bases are TGCGCCAGCAGCCAAGATCGGGTCGACTACGAGCAGTACTTC. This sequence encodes CASSQDRVDYEQYF.

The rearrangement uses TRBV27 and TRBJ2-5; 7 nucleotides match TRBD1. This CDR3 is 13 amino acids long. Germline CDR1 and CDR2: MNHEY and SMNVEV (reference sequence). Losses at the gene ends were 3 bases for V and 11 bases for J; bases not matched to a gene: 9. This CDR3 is CASSFNRGGEQYF. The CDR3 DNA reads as TGTGCCAGCAGTTTCAACAGGGGTGGAGAGCAGTACTTC.

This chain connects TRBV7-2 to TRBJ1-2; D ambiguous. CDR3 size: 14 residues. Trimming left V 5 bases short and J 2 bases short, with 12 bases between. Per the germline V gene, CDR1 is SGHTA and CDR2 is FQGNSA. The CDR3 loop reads CASSVGGQNYGYTF. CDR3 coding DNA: TGTGCCAGCAGCGTAGGAGGGCAGAACTATGGCTACACCTTC.

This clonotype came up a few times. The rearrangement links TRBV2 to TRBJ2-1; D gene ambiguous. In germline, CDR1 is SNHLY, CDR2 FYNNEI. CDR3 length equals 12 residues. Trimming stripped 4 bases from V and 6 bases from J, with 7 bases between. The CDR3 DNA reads TGTGCCAGCAGTGGTAGCAGCAATGAGCAGTTCTTC. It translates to CASSGSSNEQFF.

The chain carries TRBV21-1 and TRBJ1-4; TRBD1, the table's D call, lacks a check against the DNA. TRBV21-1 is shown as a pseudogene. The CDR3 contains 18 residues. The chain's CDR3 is CASSKEGGKGFANEKLFF. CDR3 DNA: TGTGCCAGCAGCAAAGAAGGGGGAAAGGGGTTTGCTAATGAAAAACTGTTTTTT.

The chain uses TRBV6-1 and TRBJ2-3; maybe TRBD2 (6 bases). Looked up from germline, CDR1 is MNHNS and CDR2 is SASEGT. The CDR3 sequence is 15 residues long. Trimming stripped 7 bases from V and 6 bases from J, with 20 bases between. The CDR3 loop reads CASNGGDSSPDTQYF. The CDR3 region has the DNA TGTGCCAGCAACGGGGGAGACTCATCCCCGGATACGCAGTATTTT.

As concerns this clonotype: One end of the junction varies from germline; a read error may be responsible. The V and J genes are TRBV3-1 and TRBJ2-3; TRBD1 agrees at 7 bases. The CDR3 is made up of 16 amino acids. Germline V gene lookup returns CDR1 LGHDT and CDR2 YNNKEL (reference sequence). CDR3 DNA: TGTGCCAGCAGCCAAGACCCCACAGGGGTTACGGATACGCCGTATTTT. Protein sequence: CASSQDPTGVTDTPYF.

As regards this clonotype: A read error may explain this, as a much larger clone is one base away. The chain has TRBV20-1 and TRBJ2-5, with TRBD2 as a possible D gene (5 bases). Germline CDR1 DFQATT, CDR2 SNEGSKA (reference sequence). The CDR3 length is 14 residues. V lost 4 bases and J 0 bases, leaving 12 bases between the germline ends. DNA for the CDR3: TGCAGTGCTATTCCAGCGGCTCACCAAGAGACCCAGTACTTC. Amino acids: CSAIPAAHQETQYF.

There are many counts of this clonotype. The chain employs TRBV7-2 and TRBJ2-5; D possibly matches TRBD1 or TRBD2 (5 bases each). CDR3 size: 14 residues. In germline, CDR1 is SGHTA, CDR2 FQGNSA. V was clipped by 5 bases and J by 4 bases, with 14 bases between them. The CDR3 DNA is TGTGCCAGCAGCCCTTTTCTGGGGACAGAGACCCAGTACTTC. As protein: CASSPFLGTETQYF.

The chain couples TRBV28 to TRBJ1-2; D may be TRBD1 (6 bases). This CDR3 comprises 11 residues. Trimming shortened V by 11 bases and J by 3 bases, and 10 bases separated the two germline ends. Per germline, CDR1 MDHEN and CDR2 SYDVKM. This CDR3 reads CALEGDYGYTF. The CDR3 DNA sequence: TGTGCCTTAGAGGGGGACTATGGCTACACCTTC.

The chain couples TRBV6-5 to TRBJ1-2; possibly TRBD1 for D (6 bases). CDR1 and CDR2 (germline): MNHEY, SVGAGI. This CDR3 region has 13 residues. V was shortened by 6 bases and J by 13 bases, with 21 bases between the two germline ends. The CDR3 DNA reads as TGTGCCAGCAGACCGGACAGCCTTGAGGATTTCACCTTC. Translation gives CASRPDSLEDFTF.

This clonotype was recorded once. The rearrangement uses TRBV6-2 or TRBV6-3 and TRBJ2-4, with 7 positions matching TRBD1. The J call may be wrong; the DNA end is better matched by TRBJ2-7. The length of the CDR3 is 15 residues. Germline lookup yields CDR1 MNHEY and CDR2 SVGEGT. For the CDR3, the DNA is TGTGCCAGCAGTTCTAGGGACAGCCACCCCCACGAGCAGTACTTC. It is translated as CASSSRDSHPHEQYF.

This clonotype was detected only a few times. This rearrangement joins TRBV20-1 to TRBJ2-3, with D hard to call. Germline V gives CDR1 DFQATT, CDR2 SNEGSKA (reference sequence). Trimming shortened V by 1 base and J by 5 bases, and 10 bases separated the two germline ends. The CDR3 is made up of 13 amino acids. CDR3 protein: CSARGSPGDTQYF. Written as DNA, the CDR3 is TGCAGTGCTAGAGGGTCCCCCGGAGATACGCAGTATTTT.